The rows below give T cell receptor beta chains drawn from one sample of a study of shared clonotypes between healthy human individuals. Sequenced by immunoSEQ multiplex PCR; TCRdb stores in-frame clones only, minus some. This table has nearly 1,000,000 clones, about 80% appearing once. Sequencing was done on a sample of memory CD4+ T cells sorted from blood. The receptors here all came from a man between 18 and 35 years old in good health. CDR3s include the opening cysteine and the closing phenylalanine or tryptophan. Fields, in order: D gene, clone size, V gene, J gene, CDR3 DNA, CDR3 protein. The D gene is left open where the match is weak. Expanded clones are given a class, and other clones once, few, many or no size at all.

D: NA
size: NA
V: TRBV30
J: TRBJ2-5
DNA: TGTGCCTGGAGTGTACTCCACCAAGAGACCCAGTACTTC
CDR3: CAWSVLHQETQYF

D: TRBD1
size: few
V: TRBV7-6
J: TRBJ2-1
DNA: TGTGCCAGCAGCTCCTCAGGGGGCACCAACAATGAGCAGTTCTTC
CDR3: CASSSSGGTNNEQFF

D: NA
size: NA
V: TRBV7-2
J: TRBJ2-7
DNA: TGTGCCAGCGGAACCGGGACCCCTCCCTACGAGCAGTACTTC
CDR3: CASGTGTPPYEQYF

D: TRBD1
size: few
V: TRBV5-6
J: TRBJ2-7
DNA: TGTGCCAGCAATGCAGGGGGCTACGAGCAGTACTTC
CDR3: CASNAGGYEQYF

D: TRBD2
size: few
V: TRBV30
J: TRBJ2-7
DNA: TGTGCCTGGAGTCGGGGGGGGCCCTACGAGCAGTACTTC
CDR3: CAWSRGGPYEQYF

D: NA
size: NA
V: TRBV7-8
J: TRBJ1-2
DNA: TGTGCCAGCACCCTGGACGGATATGGCTACACCTTC
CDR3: CASTLDGYGYTF

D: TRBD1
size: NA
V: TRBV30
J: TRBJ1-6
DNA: TGTGCCCGGGACAGGGGTTCCTATAATTCACCCCTCCACTTT
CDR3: CARDRGSYNSPLHF

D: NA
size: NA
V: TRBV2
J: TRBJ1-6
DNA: TGTGCCAGCAGTGAAGCGCCAGGACGGTCGAGCTCCTATAATTCACCCCTCCACTTT
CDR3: CASSEAPGRSSSYNSPLHF

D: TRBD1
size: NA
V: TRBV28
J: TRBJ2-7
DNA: TGTGCCAGCAGGACAGGGGAGCTCTACGAGCAGTACTTC
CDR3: CASRTGELYEQYF

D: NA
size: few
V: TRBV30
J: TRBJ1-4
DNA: TGTGCCTGGAGCGGGGATAATGAAAAACTGTTTTTT
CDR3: CAWSGDNEKLFF

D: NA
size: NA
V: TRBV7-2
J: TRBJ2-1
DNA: TGTGCCAGCAGCAAGGGACAACCCAATGAGCAGTTCTTC
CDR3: CASSKGQPNEQFF

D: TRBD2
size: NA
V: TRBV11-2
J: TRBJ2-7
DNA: TGTGCCAGCAGTCCGGGTCTAGCGGTTCTCTACGAGCAGTACTTC
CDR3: CASSPGLAVLYEQYF

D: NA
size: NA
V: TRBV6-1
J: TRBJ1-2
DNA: TGTGCCAGCAGTGAAGACCCCGCAGGTTATCGTGGCTACACCTTC
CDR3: CASSEDPAGYRGYTF

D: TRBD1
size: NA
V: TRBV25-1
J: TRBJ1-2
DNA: TGTGCCAGCAGCCAGGGACAGACGGTTAACTATGGCTACACCTTC
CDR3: CASSQGQTVNYGYTF

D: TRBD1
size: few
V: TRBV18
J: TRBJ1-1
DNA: TGTGCCAGCTCACAGGGGGCGGGCACTGAAGCTTTCTTT
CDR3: CASSQGAGTEAFF

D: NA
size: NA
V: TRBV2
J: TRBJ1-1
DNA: TGTGCCAGCAGTGAGACGGGGGCCCCTGAAGCTTTCTTT
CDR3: CASSETGAPEAFF

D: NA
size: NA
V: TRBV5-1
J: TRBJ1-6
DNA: TGCGCCAGCAGCTTGGACGGCGGGGATAATTCACCCCTCCACTTT
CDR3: CASSLDGGDNSPLHF

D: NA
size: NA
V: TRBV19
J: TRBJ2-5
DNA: TGTGCCAGTAGCAAAGGACAGTCCGCGGAGACCCAGTACTTC
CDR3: CASSKGQSAETQYF

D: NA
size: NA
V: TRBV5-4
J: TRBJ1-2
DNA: TGTGCCAGCAGCTTGGCGGGGTCTTATGGCTACACCTTC
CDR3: CASSLAGSYGYTF

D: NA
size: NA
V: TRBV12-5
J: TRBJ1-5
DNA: TGTGCTAGTGCCCTTGGTCCGGGGGGCAATCAGCCCCAGCATTTT
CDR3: CASALGPGGNQPQHF

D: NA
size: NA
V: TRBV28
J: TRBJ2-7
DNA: TGTGCCAGCAGTTATCAGGTCGGCTACGAGCAGTACTTC
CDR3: CASSYQVGYEQYF

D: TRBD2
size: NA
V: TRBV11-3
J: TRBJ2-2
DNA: TGTGCCAGCAGCCAGACTAGCGGGAGGATTGGGAACACCGGGGAGCTGTTTTTT
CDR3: CASSQTSGRIGNTGELFF

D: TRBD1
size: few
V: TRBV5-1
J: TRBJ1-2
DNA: TGCGCCAGCAGCTTGGTTTCAGGACAGGCGGAAAACACCTTC
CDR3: CASSLVSGQAENTF

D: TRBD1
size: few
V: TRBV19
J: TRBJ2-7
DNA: TGTGCCAGTACAATGGGACAGGGGGTCTCCTACGAGCAGTACTTC
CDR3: CASTMGQGVSYEQYF

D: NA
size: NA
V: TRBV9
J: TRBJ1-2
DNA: TGTGCCAGCAGCGTAGTTGGTAAAGACTATGGCTACACCTTC
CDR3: CASSVVGKDYGYTF

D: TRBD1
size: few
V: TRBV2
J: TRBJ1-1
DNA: TGTGCCAGCAGGTACAGGGGGAGCAGGGATAACACTGAAGCTTTCTTT
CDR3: CASRYRGSRDNTEAFF

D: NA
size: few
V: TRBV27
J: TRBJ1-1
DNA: TGTGCCAGCAGTCCAAGGTCGAGCACTGAAGCTTTCTTT
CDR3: CASSPRSSTEAFF

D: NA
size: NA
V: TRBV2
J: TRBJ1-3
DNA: TGTGCCAGCCGGAGGGGGGTTGGAAACACCATATATTTT
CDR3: CASRRGVGNTIYF

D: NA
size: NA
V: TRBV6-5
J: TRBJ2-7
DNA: TGTGCCAGCAGTTACTCGACTGGTACCTACGAGCAGTACTTC
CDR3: CASSYSTGTYEQYF

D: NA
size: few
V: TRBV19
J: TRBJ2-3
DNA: TGTGCCAGTAGTCCTACCGGCACAGATACGCAGTATTTT
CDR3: CASSPTGTDTQYF

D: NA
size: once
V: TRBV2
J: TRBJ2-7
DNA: TGTGCCAGCAGTGATAACGTGGAGAGAAACGAGCAGTACTTC
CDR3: CASSDNVERNEQYF

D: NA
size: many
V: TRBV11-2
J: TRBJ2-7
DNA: TGTGCCAGCAGCTTAATTCAGTCTGGGGGGCCTTACTCCTACGAGCAGTACTTC
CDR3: CASSLIQSGGPYSYEQYF

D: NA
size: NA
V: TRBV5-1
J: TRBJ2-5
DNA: TGCGCCAGCAGCTTGGTTGGTGGGATTGAGACCCAGTACTTC
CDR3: CASSLVGGIETQYF

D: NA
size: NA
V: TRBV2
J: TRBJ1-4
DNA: TGTGCCAGCAGCTACCAGGGCAAACTGTTTTTT
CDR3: CASSYQGKLFF

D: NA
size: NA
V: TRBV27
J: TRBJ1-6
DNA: TGTGCCAGCAGTTCAGGAATTAGCTCCTATAATTCACCCCTCCACTTT
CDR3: CASSSGISSYNSPLHF

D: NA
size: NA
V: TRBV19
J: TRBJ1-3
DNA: TGTGCCAGTAGTATTTCAGGTTTCGCGGGAAACACCATATATTTT
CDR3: CASSISGFAGNTIYF

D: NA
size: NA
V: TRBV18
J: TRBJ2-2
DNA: TGTGCCAGCTCACCAGAGACCACCGGGGAGCTGTTTTTT
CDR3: CASSPETTGELFF

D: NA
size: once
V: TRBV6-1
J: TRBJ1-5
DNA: TGTGCCAGCAGTGACCTACAGGGTTTTAGCAATCAGCCCCAGCATTTT
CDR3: CASSDLQGFSNQPQHF

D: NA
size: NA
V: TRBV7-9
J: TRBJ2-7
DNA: TGTGCCAGCAGCGGGGACGTCTACGAGCAGTACTTC
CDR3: CASSGDVYEQYF

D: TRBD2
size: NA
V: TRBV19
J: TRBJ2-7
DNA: TGTGCCAGTAGTCCCACGGGAGGGCCAAATTACGAGCAGTACTTC
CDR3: CASSPTGGPNYEQYF

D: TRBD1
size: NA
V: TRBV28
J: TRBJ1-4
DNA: TGTGCCAGCAGATCTCAGGGGGCAACTAATGAAAAACTGTTTTTT
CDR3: CASRSQGATNEKLFF

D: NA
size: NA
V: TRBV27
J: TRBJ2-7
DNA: TGTGCCAGCAGAGCGACGGGACAATCCGAGCAGTACTTC
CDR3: CASRATGQSEQYF

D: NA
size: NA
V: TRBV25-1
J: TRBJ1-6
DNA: TGTGCCAGCAGTGACAAGTATAATTCACCCCTCCACTTT
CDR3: CASSDKYNSPLHF

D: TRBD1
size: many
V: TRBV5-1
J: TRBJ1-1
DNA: TGCGCCAGCCGCTGGGACAGGTTGAACACTGAAGCTTTCTTT
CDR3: CASRWDRLNTEAFF

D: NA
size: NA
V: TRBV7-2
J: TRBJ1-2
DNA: TGTGCCAGCTCCGTCATGTTGTCGAACTATGGCTACACCTTC
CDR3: CASSVMLSNYGYTF

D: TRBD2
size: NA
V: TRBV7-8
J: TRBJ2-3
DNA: TGTGCCAGCAGCTTTGTGACTAGCAGATCCACAGATACGCAGTATTTT
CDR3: CASSFVTSRSTDTQYF

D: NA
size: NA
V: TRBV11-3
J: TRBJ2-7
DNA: TGTGCCAGCAGCTTAGCGCGGTCGTCGGGGGAGCAGTACTTC
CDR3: CASSLARSSGEQYF

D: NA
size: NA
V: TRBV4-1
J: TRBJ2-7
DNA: TGCGCCAGCAGCGTACATACAGGGTTCGAGCAGTACTTC
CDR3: CASSVHTGFEQYF